The 12 T cell receptor beta chains reported below all come from one sample, sequenced in a study of blood T cell repertoires in COVID-19. Profiled with immunoSEQ multiplex PCR; TCRdb holds only in-frame clones, not every one. The repertoire holds a few hundred thousand clones, around 85% seen once, with around 7.2% in the top ten. Sequenced material: peripheral blood. These receptors originate from a human donor in a cohort sampled during active COVID-19.

This clone was seen a few times. The chain has TRBV30 and TRBJ2-6; maybe TRBD2 (5 bases). Looked up from germline, CDR1 is GTSNPN and CDR2 is SVGIG (reference sequence). Between the trimmed V and J ends, which lost 7 bases and 1 base, there was a span of 5 bases. The CDR3 runs 12 residues. The CDR3: CASGSGANVLTF. The CDR3 nucleotides are TGTGCCTCGGGATCTGGGGCCAACGTCCTGACTTTC.

This clone was seen many times. The rearrangement joins TRBV10-3 to TRBJ1-2; 9 bases match TRBD1. The CDR3 covers 13 residues. The V gene end was trimmed by 6 bases and the J gene end by 8 bases; junction bases not matched to a gene: 7. CDR1 ENHRY and CDR2 SYGVKD come from the germline V gene. The CDR3 bases are TGTGCCATCAGCCGGGACAGGGATCGGGGCTACACCTTC. Encoded protein: CAISRDRDRGYTF.

The chain uses TRBV20-1 and TRBJ2-1; TRBD2 is a possible D gene (5 bases). There are 15 residues in the CDR3. The ends were cut back, 3 bases at V and 12 bases at J, with 24 bases in the middle. Germline V gene lookup returns CDR1 DFQATT and CDR2 SNEGSKA (reference sequence). CDR3 protein: CSASSRGSGTMMQFF. The CDR3 DNA reads as TGCAGTGCTAGTTCACGGGGTTCGGGTACAATGATGCAGTTCTTC.

The chain is built from TRBV30 and TRBJ1-2; 12 bases map to TRBD1. Per the germline V gene, CDR1 is GTSNPN and CDR2 is SVGIG (reference sequence). CDR3 length: 17 residues. Trimming cost V 1 base and J 1 base; bases outside gene matches: 7. The CDR3 sequence is CAWSAGTGGVGNYGYTF. As DNA, the CDR3 is TGTGCCTGGAGTGCAGGGACAGGGGGCGTTGGTAACTATGGCTACACCTTC.

The rearrangement links TRBV18 to TRBJ2-7; D perhaps matches TRBD1 (6 bases). Trimming took 2 bases from V and 2 from J, leaving 7 bases between them. Germline V gene sequence: CDR1 KGHSH, CDR2 LQKENI. The CDR3 consists of 13 residues. Here the CDR3 DNA reads TGTGCCAGCTCACCAACAGGGACCTACGAGCAGTACTTC. Amino acids: CASSPTGTYEQYF.

The gene calls are TRBV4-2 and TRBJ1-6; D is ambiguous. Trimming removed 4 bases at V and 7 bases at J, with 14 bases between. The germline gives CDR1 LGHNA, CDR2 YNFKEQ. This CDR3 spans 15 amino acids. CDR3 sequence reads: CASSRRSSGNSPLHF. CDR3 DNA sequence: TGTGCCAGCAGCCGTAGAAGCAGCGGGAATTCACCCCTCCACTTT.

The chain has TRBV7-3 and TRBJ2-7; 8 bases agree with TRBD2. Germline-derived CDR1 and CDR2 are SGHTA and FQGTGA. With 5 bases clipped from V and 7 bases from J, the junction kept 10 bases outside the gene matches. The CDR3 is made up of 14 amino acids. The CDR3 spells CASSPTAGAGEQYF. The CDR3 bases are TGTGCCAGCAGCCCCACAGCGGGGGCTGGGGAGCAGTACTTC. The full variable domain, in which reference TRBV7-3 and TRBJ2-7 provide the parts outside the CDR3, is GAGVSQTPSNKVTEKGKYVELRCDPISGHTALYWYRQSLGQGPEFLIYFQGTGAADDSGLPNDRFFAVRPEGSVSTLKIQRTERGDSAVYLCASSPTAGAGEQYFGPGTRLTVT.

The chain employs TRBV10-3 and TRBJ2-1; 11 positions match TRBD2. In germline, CDR1 is ENHRY, CDR2 SYGVKD. J gave up 6 bases and V 6 bases, and 4 bases lay outside the gene matches. The CDR3 spans 14 residues. The CDR3 nucleotides are TGTGCCATCAGCACTAGCGGGGGCCTCAATGAGCAGTTCTTC. Translating gives CAISTSGGLNEQFF.

This chain connects TRBV7-3 to TRBJ1-1, with TRBD1 matching 7 bases. The germline gives CDR1 SGHTA, CDR2 FQGTGA. The CDR3 has 14 residues. The ends lost 6 bases at V and 7 bases at J; junction bases unmatched: 11. The CDR3 sequence: CASRPQGQVFEAFF. CDR3 DNA sequence: TGTGCCAGCAGGCCACAGGGGCAGGTTTTTGAAGCTTTCTTT.

The rearrangement links TRBV2 to TRBJ2-4, with 7 nucleotides matching TRBD2. This CDR3 region has 16 residues. The ends lost 7 bases at V and 0 bases at J; junction bases unmatched: 9. Looked up from germline, CDR1 is SNHLY and CDR2 is FYNNEI. The CDR3, as DNA: TGTGCCAGCATTGCTCCTAGCGGTCTAGCCAAAAACATTCAGTACTTC. Translating it yields CASIAPSGLAKNIQYF.

This clone came up once. This sequence joins TRBV15 and TRBJ1-2; 7 bases agree with TRBD1. This CDR3 contains 17 residues. From germline, CDR1 is LNHNV and CDR2 YYDKDF (reference sequence). J gave up 6 bases and V 2 bases, and 15 bases lay outside the gene matches. Here the CDR3 DNA reads TGTGCCACCAGCAGAAACCCGACAGGGCTCGATTTGAATGGCTACACCTTC. Translated, it gives CATSRNPTGLDLNGYTF.

J is TRBJ2-1 and V is TRBV2; 7 bases fit TRBD2. V lost 2 bases and J lost 7; bases outside the gene matches: 17. The CDR3 runs 18 residues. Per the germline V gene, CDR1 is SNHLY and CDR2 is FYNNEI. CDR3 DNA sequence: TGTGCCAGCAGTGAATATAGCGTAAGCGGGGAGTTTGGAAATGAGCAGTTCTTC. Encoded protein: CASSEYSVSGEFGNEQFF.